Listed here is a single T cell receptor (beta chain). Its target is unknown. This entry is derived from a study of blood T cells in healthy people across ages. The study's findings and limits: Donor CMV status was unknown, possibly confounding expanded clonotype changes.

Ranging in age from about 6 to 100, the donors were healthy Caucasian individuals from Russia. The second PCR ran roughly 6 to 11 cycles with a sample-barcoded 5' primer and J-beta primers. In TCRdb, the 5' RACE reads were re-called with MiXCR into one record per CDR3 protein. The repertoire consists of about 1,400,000 distinct CDR3 sequences, with roughly 59% occurring once and the leading ten covering more than 6%. CDR1 is LGHNA, CDR2 YSLEER, per germline. V was clipped by 0 bases and J by 2 bases, with 15 bases between them. This CDR3 spans 17 amino acids. The clonotype was recovered from a man between 18 and 29 years old in good health. This sequence joins TRBV4-3 and TRBJ2-3, with D perhaps matching TRBD1 (6 bases). Sequencing used blood. CDR3 nucleotides: TGCGCCAGCAGCCAAGATGATACAGGGTTGACCACAGATACGCAGTATTTT. It is translated as CASSQDDTGLTTDTQYF.